This T cell receptor (beta chain) is drawn from a study of T cell responses to AZD1222 COVID-19 vaccine. Whole-study findings and limits: Donors in the cohort were predominantly white British and more often female, and clonal diversity was possibly underestimated. At study baseline, merely five or six AZD1222 recipients were seropositive. Targets within unmutated variant regions were reportedly found for nearly half of spike-specific TCRs.

Sequencing was performed with immunoSEQ multiplex PCR; in TCRdb, only in-frame clones are kept and a portion is missing. This sample has roughly 100,000 clones, with roughly nine tenths found just once. V was trimmed by 3 bases and J by 2 bases, leaving 17 bases between them. This CDR3 is 17 amino acids long. The V gene's germline CDR1 is SEHNR and CDR2 FQNEAQ (reference sequence). About this clone itself: Its specificity is not known.

The material sequenced was peripheral blood, taken 28 days after the second AZD1222 dose. The receptor was isolated from an adult who received the AZD1222 COVID-19 vaccine. This chain joins TRBV7-9 and TRBJ1-3, with D possibly matching TRBD1 (5 bases). The CDR3 loop is CASSFPGTDFTGNTIYF. In nucleotides, the CDR3 is TGTGCCAGCAGCTTCCCAGGGACGGACTTTACTGGAAACACCATATATTTT. The whole variable domain, remainder taken from reference TRBV7-9 and TRBJ1-3, is DTGVSQNPRHKITKRGQNVTFRCDPISEHNRLYWYRQTLGQGPEFLTYFQNEAQLEKSRLLSDRFSAERPKGSFSTLEIQRTEQGDSAMYLCASSFPGTDFTGNTIYFGEGSWLTVV.